The clone carrying this T cell receptor beta chain was detected ten times or more. Its antigen remains unknown. The data stem from a study of T cells in Graves' hyperthyroidism and ophthalmopathy. Germline values: CDR1 LGHDT, CDR2 YNNKEL (reference sequence). V lost 1 base to trimming and J lost 4 bases, with 4 bases between them. The CDR3 is 13 amino acids. Amplified TCR beta CDR3 regions derived from RNA transcripts. With the HTBI primer set, the TCR CDR3 went through a first round of RT-PCR. TCRdb recomputed calls from the multiplex PCR reads with MiXCR, one row per CDR3 protein. The profile covers approximately 380,000 distinct CDR3 sequences, with more than 13% appearing a single time and 25% to 30% taken by the ten largest. Whole-study results and caveats: Among thyroid clonotypes expanded above 0.001, most also appeared in blood.

The specimen was blood. This clonotype originated in a middle-aged man with Graves' ophthalmopathy. The chain is built from TRBV3-1 and TRBJ2-2; D ambiguous. Written as DNA, the CDR3 is TGTGCCAGCAGCCAAGGCCTCACCGGGGAGCTGTTTTTT. Amino acids: CASSQGLTGELFF.